This T cell receptor beta chain was identified in a study of graft-versus-host responses after intestinal transplantation. Profiling relied on immunoSEQ multiplex PCR, and the TCRdb table lists in-frame clones only, not all of them. The sample consists of roughly 69,000 clones, roughly 90% of them appearing once. As concerns this clone: Its target is not known.

This TCR was sampled from a human donor who was the organ donor for an intestinal transplant. This specimen was unstimulated CD8+ T cells sorted from spleen or lymph node cells, taken before transplant.

CDR3: CASSEYQGRTEAFF. The CDR3 DNA sequence: TGTGCCAGCAGTGAATACCAGGGTCGTACTGAAGCTTTCTTT. The rearrangement uses TRBV6-5 and TRBJ1-1, with D possibly being TRBD1 (5 bases). The germline gives CDR1 MNHEY, CDR2 SVGAGI. The germline V and J ends were trimmed by 5 bases and 5 bases, with 15 bases remaining between them. The CDR3 consists of 14 residues.